This is a list of T cell receptor beta chains from one sample in a study of CD8 T cells in Susac syndrome. TCRdb fed the immunoSEQ multiplex PCR reads into MiXCR, producing one record per CDR3 protein. The sample holds about 19,000 distinct CDR3 sequences; roughly 95% are singletons and the top ten take roughly 0.23%. Sequencing was performed on CD8+ T cells from PBMCs. The receptors were gathered from a human donor in good health. Both conserved end residues are part of each CDR3. D genes are given only for firm matches. Some rows mark clone size as missing; the rest say once, few, many or name a class of expanded clone.

cdr3_nt: TGTGCCAGCAGTTCTGTTCTGGGCAATGAGCAGTTCTTC
cdr3_aa: CASSSVLGNEQFF
v_call: TRBV7-9
j_call: TRBJ2-1
clone_size: once
d_call: .

cdr3_nt: TGTGCCAGCAGCCAAGACGGAGGACCGAACACTGAAGCTTTCTTT
cdr3_aa: CASSQDGGPNTEAFF
v_call: TRBV3-1
j_call: TRBJ1-1
clone_size: .
d_call: .

cdr3_nt: TGCGCCAGCAGTCAATCGGGGGGGGTGGGAAACACTGAAGCTTTCTTT
cdr3_aa: CASSQSGGVGNTEAFF
v_call: TRBV23-1
j_call: TRBJ1-1
clone_size: .
d_call: .

cdr3_nt: TGTGCCAGCAGCCTAGGACTAGCGGGAGGACCGACCTACGAGCAGTACTTC
cdr3_aa: CASSLGLAGGPTYEQYF
v_call: TRBV7-2
j_call: TRBJ2-7
clone_size: once
d_call: TRBD2

cdr3_nt: TGTGCCAGCAACTGGGTGCGGGAGATCAACAATGAGCAGTTCTTC
cdr3_aa: CASNWVREINNEQFF
v_call: TRBV28
j_call: TRBJ2-1
clone_size: .
d_call: TRBD2

cdr3_nt: TGTGCCAGCACGATCCAGGAAGACTACGAGCAGTACTTC
cdr3_aa: CASTIQEDYEQYF
v_call: TRBV28
j_call: TRBJ2-7
clone_size: .
d_call: .

cdr3_nt: TGTGCCAGCAGCTTAGATGAGAGCCACAATGAGCAGTTCTTC
cdr3_aa: CASSLDESHNEQFF
v_call: TRBV7-9
j_call: TRBJ2-1
clone_size: .
d_call: .

cdr3_nt: TGTGCCAGCAGCGTACAGCGGGACCTCGTACGGGAGCAGTTCTTC
cdr3_aa: CASSVQRDLVREQFF
v_call: TRBV9
j_call: TRBJ2-1
clone_size: .
d_call: TRBD2

cdr3_nt: TGTGCCAGCAGCCAAGATTTCTCCCTGTTGAATGAGCAGTTCTTC
cdr3_aa: CASSQDFSLLNEQFF
v_call: TRBV3-1
j_call: TRBJ2-1
clone_size: .
d_call: .

cdr3_nt: TGTGCCAGCAGCTTATTCGGGGATGAGCAGTTCTTC
cdr3_aa: CASSLFGDEQFF
v_call: TRBV13
j_call: TRBJ2-1
clone_size: .
d_call: .

cdr3_nt: TGTAGCGTTGGTAATAGGTCCTACGAGCAGTACTTC
cdr3_aa: CSVGNRSYEQYF
v_call: TRBV29-1
j_call: TRBJ2-7
clone_size: .
d_call: .

cdr3_nt: TGTGCCAGCAGCCAAGATTGGGGGGATCGGTCTGGAAACACCATATATTTT
cdr3_aa: CASSQDWGDRSGNTIYF
v_call: TRBV4-2
j_call: TRBJ1-3
clone_size: .
d_call: .

cdr3_nt: TGTGCCAGCAGCTTAACACGGTTGGGCGGGAGGGACTTCAATGAGCAGTTCTTC
cdr3_aa: CASSLTRLGGRDFNEQFF
v_call: TRBV11-2
j_call: TRBJ2-1
clone_size: .
d_call: TRBD2

cdr3_nt: TGTGCCAGCAGCGGGTGGCGGGAGGGCCCTGGGGAGCTGTTTTTT
cdr3_aa: CASSGWREGPGELFF
v_call: TRBV27
j_call: TRBJ2-2
clone_size: .
d_call: TRBD2

cdr3_nt: TGTGCCAGCGGCTCGGCAGATTTTGAACAGCCCCAGCATTTT
cdr3_aa: CASGSADFEQPQHF
v_call: TRBV9
j_call: TRBJ1-5
clone_size: once
d_call: .

cdr3_nt: TGTGCCAGCAGCTTCACCTCCGGGACAGGGTATGCCTACGAGCAGTACTTC
cdr3_aa: CASSFTSGTGYAYEQYF
v_call: TRBV7-9
j_call: TRBJ2-7
clone_size: .
d_call: TRBD1

cdr3_nt: TGTGCCAGCAGCCAGGGACTAGCGGGAGGGAACACCGGGGAGCTGTTTTTT
cdr3_aa: CASSQGLAGGNTGELFF
v_call: TRBV5-4
j_call: TRBJ2-2
clone_size: .
d_call: TRBD2

cdr3_nt: TGTGCCAGCCTAAACAGGGATGGCTACACCTTC
cdr3_aa: CASLNRDGYTF
v_call: TRBV5-4
j_call: TRBJ1-2
clone_size: .
d_call: .

cdr3_nt: TGTGCCAGCAACGCACAGGGGAAAGCTTTCTTT
cdr3_aa: CASNAQGKAFF
v_call: TRBV27
j_call: TRBJ1-1
clone_size: .
d_call: TRBD1

cdr3_nt: TGTGCCACCAGCAGAGATATGATGGGGGGTCCTCCTGGAAACACCATATATTTT
cdr3_aa: CATSRDMMGGPPGNTIYF
v_call: TRBV15
j_call: TRBJ1-3
clone_size: once
d_call: .

cdr3_nt: TGTGCCAGCAGCGTTTTTGACAGTTACAATGAGCAGTTCTTC
cdr3_aa: CASSVFDSYNEQFF
v_call: TRBV9
j_call: TRBJ2-1
clone_size: .
d_call: .

cdr3_nt: TGTGCCAGCAGTTTCGGGGGAGGGATAGAAGCTTTCTTT
cdr3_aa: CASSFGGGIEAFF
v_call: TRBV12-3/TRBV12-4
j_call: TRBJ1-1
clone_size: .
d_call: .

cdr3_nt: TGTGCCAGCGGGGCAGCGGGAGGGCTGGATCGGTACTTC
cdr3_aa: CASGAAGGLDRYF
v_call: TRBV27
j_call: TRBJ2-4
clone_size: .
d_call: TRBD2

cdr3_nt: TGTGCCAGCAGTTACAACGGACAGGAAGCTTTCTTT
cdr3_aa: CASSYNGQEAFF
v_call: TRBV6-2/TRBV6-3
j_call: TRBJ1-1
clone_size: .
d_call: .

cdr3_nt: TGTGCCAGCAGTTACGGGACAGGGGTCTCTGGAAACACCATATATTTT
cdr3_aa: CASSYGTGVSGNTIYF
v_call: TRBV5-6
j_call: TRBJ1-3
clone_size: .
d_call: TRBD1

cdr3_nt: TGTGCCAGCAGTGAGAGTGGGGGGTACATAGCTTTCTTT
cdr3_aa: CASSESGGYIAFF
v_call: TRBV6-5
j_call: TRBJ1-1
clone_size: .
d_call: .

cdr3_nt: TGTGCTAGTGTTCCGAGGGAGCAGTACTTC
cdr3_aa: CASVPREQYF
v_call: TRBV12-5
j_call: TRBJ2-7
clone_size: few
d_call: .

cdr3_nt: TGTGCCAGCAGCCGACTAGCGGGACCTTCCTACGAGCAGTACTTC
cdr3_aa: CASSRLAGPSYEQYF
v_call: TRBV3-1
j_call: TRBJ2-7
clone_size: .
d_call: TRBD2

cdr3_nt: TGTGCCACCAGCCCCCGGGGGTTCTTCCCCTACGAGCAGTACTTC
cdr3_aa: CATSPRGFFPYEQYF
v_call: TRBV15
j_call: TRBJ2-7
clone_size: .
d_call: .